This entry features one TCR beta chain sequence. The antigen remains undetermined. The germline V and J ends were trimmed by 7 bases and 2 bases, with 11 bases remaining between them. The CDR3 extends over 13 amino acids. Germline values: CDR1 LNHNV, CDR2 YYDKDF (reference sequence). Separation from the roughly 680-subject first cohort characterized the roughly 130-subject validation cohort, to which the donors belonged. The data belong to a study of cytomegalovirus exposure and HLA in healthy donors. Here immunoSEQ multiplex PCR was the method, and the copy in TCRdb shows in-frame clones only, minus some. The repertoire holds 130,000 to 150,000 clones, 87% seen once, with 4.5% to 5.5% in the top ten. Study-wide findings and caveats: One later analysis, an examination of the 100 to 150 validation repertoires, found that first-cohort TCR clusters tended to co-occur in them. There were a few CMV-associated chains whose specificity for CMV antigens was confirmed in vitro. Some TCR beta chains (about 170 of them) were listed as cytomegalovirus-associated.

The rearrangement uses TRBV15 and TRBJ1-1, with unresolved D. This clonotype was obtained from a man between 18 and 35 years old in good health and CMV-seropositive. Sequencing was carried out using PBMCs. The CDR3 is CATKTDINTEAFF. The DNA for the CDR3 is TGTGCCACCAAAACAGATATAAACACTGAAGCTTTCTTT.